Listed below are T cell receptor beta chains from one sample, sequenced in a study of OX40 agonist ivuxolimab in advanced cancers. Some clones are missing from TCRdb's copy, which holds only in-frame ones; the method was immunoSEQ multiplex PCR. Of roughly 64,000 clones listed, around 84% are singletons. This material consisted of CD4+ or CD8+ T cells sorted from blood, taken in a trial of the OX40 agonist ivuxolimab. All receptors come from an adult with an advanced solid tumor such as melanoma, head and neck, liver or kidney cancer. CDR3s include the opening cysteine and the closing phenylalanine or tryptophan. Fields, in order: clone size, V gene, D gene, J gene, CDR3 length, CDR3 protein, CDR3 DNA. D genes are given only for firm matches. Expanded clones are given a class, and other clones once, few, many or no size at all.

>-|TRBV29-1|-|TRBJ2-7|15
CSVEETTIESYEQYF
TGCAGCGTTGAAGAAACTACCATTGAATCCTACGAGCAGTACTTC
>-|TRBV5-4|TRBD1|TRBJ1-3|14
CASSQQGAGNTIYF
TGTGCCAGCAGCCAACAGGGGGCAGGAAACACCATATATTTT
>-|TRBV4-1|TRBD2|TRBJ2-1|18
CASSQDTQRGGTYNEQFF
TGCGCCAGCAGCCAAGATACCCAGCGGGGGGGAACCTACAATGAGCAGTTCTTC
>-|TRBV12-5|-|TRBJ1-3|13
CASGPDSGNTIYF
TGTGCTAGTGGACCGGACAGCGGAAACACCATATATTTT
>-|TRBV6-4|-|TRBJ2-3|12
CGSHPSTDTQYF
TGTGGGTCGCATCCATCCACAGATACGCAGTATTTT
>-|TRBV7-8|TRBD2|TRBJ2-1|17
CASSSLYSGSSYNEQFF
TGTGCCAGCAGCTCCTTGTATAGCGGGAGCTCCTACAATGAGCAGTTCTTC
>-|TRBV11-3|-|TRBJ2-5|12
CASSRQGETQYF
TGTGCCAGCAGCCGCCAAGGGGAGACCCAGTACTTC
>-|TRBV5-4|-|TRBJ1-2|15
CASSLAKQGAVGYTF
TGTGCCAGCAGCTTGGCCAAACAGGGCGCGGTTGGCTACACCTTC
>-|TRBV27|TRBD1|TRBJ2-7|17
CASSLRAGTGWSYEQYF
TGTGCCAGCAGTTTAAGGGCCGGGACAGGATGGTCCTACGAGCAGTACTTC
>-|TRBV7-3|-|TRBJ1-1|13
CASSKQGSSEAFF
TGTGCCAGCAGCAAACAGGGTTCTTCTGAAGCTTTCTTT
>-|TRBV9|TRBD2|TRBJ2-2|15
CASSVGGGRSGELFF
TGTGCCAGCAGCGTAGGGGGCGGGAGGTCCGGGGAGCTGTTTTTT
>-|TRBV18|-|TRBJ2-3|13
CASSPPSSDTQYF
TGTGCCAGCTCACCGCCAAGTTCGGATACGCAGTATTTT
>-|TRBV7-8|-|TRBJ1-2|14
CASNPIGANYGYTF
TGTGCCAGCAACCCAATCGGCGCGAACTATGGCTACACCTTC
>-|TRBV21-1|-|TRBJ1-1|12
CASSKRDSEAFF
TGTGCCAGCAGCAAAAGGGACAGTGAAGCTTTCTTT
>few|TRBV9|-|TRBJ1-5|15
CASSETAGSNQPQHF
TGTGCCAGCAGCGAGACGGCGGGTAGCAATCAGCCCCAGCATTTT
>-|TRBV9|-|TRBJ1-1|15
CASSYLGSVNTEAFF
TGTGCCAGCAGCTACCTAGGGAGCGTGAACACTGAAGCTTTCTTT
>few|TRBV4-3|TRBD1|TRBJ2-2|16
CASSTRRTGHTGELFF
TGCGCCAGCAGCACGAGACGGACAGGGCACACCGGGGAGCTGTTTTTT
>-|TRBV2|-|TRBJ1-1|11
CAWHLGTEAFF
TGTGCCTGGCACCTGGGCACTGAAGCTTTCTTT
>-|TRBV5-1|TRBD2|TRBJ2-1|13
CASSRDPSGSSFF
TGCGCCAGCAGCCGCGACCCTAGCGGGAGTTCGTTCTTC
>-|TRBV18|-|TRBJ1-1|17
CASSPADGGLGMAEAFF
TGTGCCAGCTCACCCGCGGATGGGGGGTTAGGGATGGCTGAAGCTTTCTTT
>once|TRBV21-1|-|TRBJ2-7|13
CASGGTGPYEQYF
TGTGCCAGCGGGGGGACAGGGCCCTACGAGCAGTACTTC
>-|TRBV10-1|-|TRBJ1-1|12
CASSRGQGVAFF
TGCGCCAGCAGCCGGGGCCAGGGCGTCGCTTTCTTT
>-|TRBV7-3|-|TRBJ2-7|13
CASSLHQGPEQYF
TGTGCCAGCAGCTTACATCAGGGGCCCGAGCAGTACTTC
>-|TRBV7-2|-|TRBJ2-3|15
CASSLNQGGTDTQYF
TGTGCCAGCAGCTTAAACCAGGGAGGCACAGATACGCAGTATTTT
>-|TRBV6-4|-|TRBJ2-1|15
CASSRAGQAYNEQFF
TGTGCCAGCAGCAGAGCGGGACAGGCATACAATGAGCAGTTCTTC
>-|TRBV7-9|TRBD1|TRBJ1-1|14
CASSTTGSFTEAFF
TGCGCCAGCAGCACGACAGGGAGTTTCACTGAAGCTTTCTTT
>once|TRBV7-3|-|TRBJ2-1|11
CASGSVYEQFF
TGTGCCAGCGGTTCCGTCTATGAGCAGTTCTTC
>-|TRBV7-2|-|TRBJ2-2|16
CASSLEEKAWTGELFF
TGTGCCAGCAGCTTAGAGGAGAAGGCCTGGACCGGGGAGCTGTTTTTT
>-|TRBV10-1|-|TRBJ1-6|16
CASSEQAGSVNSPLHF
TGCGCCAGCAGTGAGCAGGCGGGGAGTGTCAATTCACCCCTCCACTTT